Described below is a single TCR beta chain sequence and its context. Its antigen is not identified. This CDR3 is 17 amino acids long. Unmatched junction bases numbered 10, after V lost 5 bases and J lost 7 bases. The V gene's germline CDR1 is SEHNR and CDR2 FQNEAQ (reference sequence). These data originate in a study of cytomegalovirus exposure and HLA in healthy donors. Study-level background: Researchers found that roughly 81% of 398 genotyped donors fell within the Caucasian-associated ancestry cluster.

Both 60 Vbeta primers and 13 Jbeta primers went into the PCR. Here immunoSEQ multiplex PCR was the method, and the copy in TCRdb shows in-frame clones only, minus some. The sample holds fewer than 200,000 clones, about 90% seen once. General study results and limits: No immune exposure information besides CMV serostatus was available. Association of a missense DCLRE1C variant with TCR beta V- and J-gene trimming was reported in a later analysis.

Healthy bone marrow donors made up the donors. Sequenced: PBMCs. The sequence was collected from a girl under two years old in good health and CMV-seronegative. The V call is TRBV7-9, the J call TRBJ2-2, with 13 bases lining up with TRBD2. CDR3 in amino acids: CASSLPSGLAGNGELFF. Here the CDR3 DNA reads TGTGCCAGCAGCCTCCCCTCGGGACTAGCGGGGAACGGGGAGCTGTTTTTT.